Below are 11 T cell receptor beta chains sequenced from a single sample in a study of cytomegalovirus exposure and HLA in healthy donors. The PCR had 60 Vbeta and 13 Jbeta primers. Sequencing used immunoSEQ multiplex PCR; TCRdb keeps in-frame clones, though not all of them. The sample records about 120,000 clones, around four fifths being singletons. The sequencing input was PBMCs. These receptor sequences come from a young man in good health and CMV-seropositive.

The chain employs TRBV10-3 and TRBJ1-3; D is uncertain. The length of the CDR3 is 16 residues. The germline CDR1 and CDR2 sequences are ENHRY and SYGVKD. The germline V and J ends were trimmed by 3 bases and 0 bases, with 12 bases remaining between them. The CDR3 nucleotides are TGTGCCATCAGTGACTCCCGGGTTATCTCTGGAAACACCATATATTTT. Residues: CAISDSRVISGNTIYF.

The rearrangement uses TRBV10-3 and TRBJ2-3; 9 bases align to TRBD2. Per germline, CDR1 ENHRY and CDR2 SYGVKD. This CDR3 comprises 15 residues. The J segment lost 4 bases and the V segment lost 6 bases, leaving 8 bases of the junction unmatched. CDR3 protein: CAIRGLAPMADTQYF. The CDR3 DNA reads as TGTGCCATCAGAGGACTAGCGCCCATGGCAGATACGCAGTATTTT.

This chain joins TRBV7-9 and TRBJ2-1; 9 bases match TRBD1. Germline CDR1 SEHNR, CDR2 FQNEAQ (reference sequence). Trimming at V came to 5 bases and at J to 7 bases, leaving 12 bases not matched to a gene. The CDR3 is made up of 16 amino acids. The CDR3 sequence is CASSVTGTGSRNEQFF. The CDR3 nucleotides read TGTGCCAGCAGCGTAACCGGGACAGGGAGTCGGAATGAGCAGTTCTTC.

The CDR3 sequence: CASSLEPDSGNTIYF. The CDR3 bases are TGTGCCAGCAGCTTGGAGCCTGACTCTGGAAACACCATATATTTT. The chain recombines TRBV5-6 with TRBJ1-3; D not resolved. Trimming shortened V by 0 bases and J by 0 bases, and 7 bases separated the two germline ends. This CDR3 spans 15 amino acids. Germline loops: CDR1 SGHDT, CDR2 YYEEEE.

The V and J genes are TRBV6-1 and TRBJ2-7; tentative D call: TRBD2 (6 bases). The germline V and J ends were trimmed by 11 bases and 3 bases, with 20 bases remaining between them. Germline V gene data show CDR1 as MNHNS and CDR2 as SASEGT. The CDR3 extends over 14 amino acids. The CDR3 DNA follows: TGTGCCTCCAGGGTTGGAGGGACCCTCTACGAGCAGTACTTC. Translating gives CASRVGGTLYEQYF.

This clone was detected a few times. V usage is TRBV5-4 and J usage is TRBJ2-3; 9 bases map to TRBD2. V lost 0 bases to trimming and J lost 1 base; unmatched junction nucleotides: 0. The CDR3 runs 15 residues. Germline V CDR1 and CDR2: SGHNT, YYREEE (reference sequence). The CDR3 DNA sequence: TGTGCCAGCAGCTTGGGCGGGAGGGGCACAGATACGCAGTATTTT. It is translated as CASSLGGRGTDTQYF.

This clone was counted a few times. The genes are TRBV28 and TRBJ1-2, with D uncertain. CDR1 and CDR2 (germline): MDHEN, SYDVKM. Trimming removed 2 bases at V and 7 bases at J, with 14 bases between. The CDR3 length is 14 residues. CDR3 DNA sequence: TGTGCCAGCAGTTTAGCGGAGGGTTTATTTGGCTACACCTTC. Translating gives CASSLAEGLFGYTF.

The gene calls are TRBV5-4 and TRBJ2-4, with TRBD2 matching over 8 bases. Germline CDR1 is SGHNT and CDR2 is YYREEE (reference sequence). V lost 3 bases to trimming and J lost 6 bases; unmatched junction nucleotides: 11. The CDR3 is made up of 16 amino acids. CDR3 coding DNA: TGTGCCAGCAGCTCGGCGTCGGGAGCGGGAGTAAACATTCAGTACTTC. Translation: CASSSASGAGVNIQYF.

The J gene is TRBJ1-1, the V gene TRBV9; 7 bases map to TRBD1. The germline V gene has CDR1 SGDLS and CDR2 YYNGEE. The V gene end was trimmed by 3 bases and the J gene end by 11 bases; junction bases not matched to a gene: 7. The CDR3 has 12 amino acids. The CDR3 is CASSGKTGWAFF. The CDR3 coding sequence is TGTGCCAGCAGCGGAAAGACAGGGTGGGCTTTCTTT.

The V gene is TRBV18, the J gene TRBJ1-1; TRBD1 is a possible D gene (6 bases). The CDR3 extends over 17 amino acids. Germline values: CDR1 KGHSH, CDR2 LQKENI. V was cut by 1 base and J by 0 bases, with 15 bases left in between. The CDR3 DNA follows: TGTGCCAGCTCACCACTTCCGCTGGACAGACTGAACACTGAAGCTTTCTTT. It yields the protein CASSPLPLDRLNTEAFF.

The chain joins TRBV5-5 to TRBJ1-4, with a tentative D call TRBD1 (5 bases). This CDR3 comprises 17 residues. The germline CDR1 and CDR2 sequences are SGHKS and YYEKEE (reference sequence). Between the trimmed V and J ends, which lost 1 base and 2 bases, there was a span of 15 bases. The CDR3 DNA reads as TGTGCCAGCAGCTTGTTTCCCGGAGGGACCACTAATGAAAAACTGTTTTTT. Translation gives CASSLFPGGTTNEKLFF. Full variable domain (missing parts from reference TRBV5-5 and TRBJ1-4): DAGVTQSPTHLIKTRGQQVTLRCSPISGHKSVSWYQQVLGQGPQFIFQYYEKEERGRGNFPDRFSARQFPNYSSELNVNALLLGDSALYLCASSLFPGGTTNEKLFFGSGTQLSVL.